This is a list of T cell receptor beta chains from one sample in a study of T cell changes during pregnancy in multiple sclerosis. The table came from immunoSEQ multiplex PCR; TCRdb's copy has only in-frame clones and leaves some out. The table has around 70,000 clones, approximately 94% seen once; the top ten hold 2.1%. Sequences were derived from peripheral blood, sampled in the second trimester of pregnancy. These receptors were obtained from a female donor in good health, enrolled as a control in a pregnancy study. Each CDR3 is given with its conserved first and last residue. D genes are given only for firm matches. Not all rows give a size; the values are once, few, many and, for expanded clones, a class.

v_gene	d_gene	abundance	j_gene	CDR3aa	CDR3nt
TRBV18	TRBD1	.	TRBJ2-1	CASSPRSALGQGQHNEQFF	TGTGCCAGCTCACCACGGAGTGCTTTGGGACAGGGCCAACACAATGAGCAGTTCTTC
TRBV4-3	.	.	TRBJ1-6	CASSQDWTGGSPLHF	TGCGCCAGCAGCCAAGATTGGACGGGAGGATCACCCCTCCACTTT
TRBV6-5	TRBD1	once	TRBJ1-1	CASSDRGPGTEAFF	TGTGCCAGCAGTGACAGGGGCCCGGGGACTGAAGCTTTCTTT
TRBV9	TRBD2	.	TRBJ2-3	CASSVSFDGGADTQYF	TGTGCCAGCAGCGTAAGCTTTGACGGGGGGGCAGATACGCAGTATTTT
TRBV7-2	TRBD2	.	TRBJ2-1	CASRVTSGAQRDEQFF	TGTGCCAGCAGGGTCACTAGCGGGGCTCAAAGGGATGAGCAGTTCTTC
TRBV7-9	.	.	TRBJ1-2	CASSPYGINYGYTF	TGTGCCAGCAGCCCCTACGGGATCAACTATGGCTACACCTTC
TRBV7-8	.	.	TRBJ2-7	CASSQTGRPYEQYF	TGTGCCAGCAGCCAGACAGGGAGGCCCTACGAGCAGTACTTC
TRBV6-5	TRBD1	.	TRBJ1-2	CASSRQGYYGYTF	TGTGCCAGCAGTAGACAGGGCTACTATGGCTACACCTTC
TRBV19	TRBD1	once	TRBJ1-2	CASRGTGFDYGYTF	TGTGCCAGTAGAGGGACAGGATTCGACTATGGCTACACCTTC
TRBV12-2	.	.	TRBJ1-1	CASRLGQGCAEAFF	TGTGCAAGTCGCCTGGGACAGGGTTGCGCTGAAGCTTTCTTT
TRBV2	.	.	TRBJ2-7	CASSSGGSGSYEQYF	TGTGCCAGCAGTTCCGGGGGATCAGGGTCCTACGAGCAGTACTTC
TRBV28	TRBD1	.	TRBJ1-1	CASSLQGLAFF	TGTGCCAGCAGTCTACAGGGGCTTGCTTTCTTT
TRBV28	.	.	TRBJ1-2	CASSRPPGGYTF	TGTGCCAGCAGTCGCCCTCCCGGTGGCTACACCTTC
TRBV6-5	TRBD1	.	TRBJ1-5	CASSYRQGGQPQHF	TGTGCCAGCAGTTACCGACAGGGGGGTCAGCCCCAGCATTTT
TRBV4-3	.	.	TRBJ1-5	CASSQAQTNQPQHF	TGCGCCAGCAGCCAAGCACAGACCAATCAGCCCCAGCATTTT
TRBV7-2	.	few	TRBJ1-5	CASSSTGAYSNQPQHF	TGTGCCAGCAGCTCGACAGGAGCTTATAGCAATCAGCCCCAGCATTTT
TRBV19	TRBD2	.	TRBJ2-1	CASSPSLAGSEFF	TGTGCCAGTAGTCCCTCTCTAGCGGGGTCCGAGTTCTTC
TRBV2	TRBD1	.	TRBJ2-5	CASSGDRALETQYF	TGTGCCAGCAGTGGGGACAGGGCACTAGAGACCCAGTACTTC
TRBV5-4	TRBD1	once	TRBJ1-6	CASSPGTALGSPLHF	TGTGCCAGCAGCCCGGGGACAGCTCTTGGTTCACCCCTCCACTTT
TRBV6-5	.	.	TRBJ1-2	CASTLDATLIYGYTF	TGTGCCAGCACACTCGACGCGACTTTAATCTATGGCTACACCTTC
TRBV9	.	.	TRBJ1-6	CASSVQGYNSPLHF	TGTGCCAGCAGCGTACAGGGGTATAATTCACCCCTCCACTTT
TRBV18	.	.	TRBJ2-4	CASSPPGHIPGQYF	TGTGCCAGCTCACCACCGGGCCATATCCCAGGTCAGTACTTC
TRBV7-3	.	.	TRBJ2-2	CASSLTGLLGGELFF	TGTGCCAGCAGCCTCACGGGACTCCTCGGGGGGGAGCTGTTTTTT
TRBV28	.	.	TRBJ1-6	CASSVTSGAKNSPLHF	TGTGCCAGCAGTGTAACCTCAGGGGCGAAGAATTCACCCCTCCACTTT
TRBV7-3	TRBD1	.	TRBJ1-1	CASSLSGRGEAFF	TGTGCCAGCAGCTTGAGTGGCAGGGGGGAAGCTTTCTTT
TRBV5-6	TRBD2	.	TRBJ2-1	CASSPGLAGGEQFF	TGTGCCAGCAGCCCGGGACTAGCGGGGGGTGAGCAGTTCTTC
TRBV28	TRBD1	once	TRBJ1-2	CASTQTGVNYGYTF	TGTGCCAGCACCCAGACAGGGGTCAACTATGGCTACACCTTC
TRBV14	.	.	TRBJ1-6	CASSFLNSPLHF	TGTGCCAGCAGTTTTCTCAATTCACCCCTCCACTTT
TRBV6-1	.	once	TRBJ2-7	CASSEVGRTRYEQYF	TGTGCCAGCAGTGAAGTGGGGAGGACCCGATACGAGCAGTACTTC
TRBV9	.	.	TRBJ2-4	CASSVGLGGKNIQYF	TGTGCCAGCAGCGTAGGCCTCGGAGGCAAAAACATTCAGTACTTC
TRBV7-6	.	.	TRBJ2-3	CASSWSSAPNTQYF	TGTGCCAGCAGCTGGTCTAGCGCTCCAAATACGCAGTATTTT
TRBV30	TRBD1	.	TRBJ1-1	CAIRITGVNTEAFF	TGTGCCATAAGAATAACAGGGGTGAACACTGAAGCTTTCTTT
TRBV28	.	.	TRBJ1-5	CASSLRGSSNQPQHF	TGTGCCAGCAGTTTAAGGGGCTCTAGCAATCAGCCCCAGCATTTT
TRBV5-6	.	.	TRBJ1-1	CASSPGQYEAFF	TGTGCCAGCAGCCCTGGACAGTATGAAGCTTTCTTT
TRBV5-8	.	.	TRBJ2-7	CASSLNNYEQYF	TGTGCCAGCAGCTTGAACAATTACGAGCAGTACTTC
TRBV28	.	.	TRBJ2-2	CASSLEDLVGELFF	TGTGCCAGCAGTTTGGAGGACTTAGTCGGGGAGCTGTTTTTT
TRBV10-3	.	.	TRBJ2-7	CATAKGVYEQYF	TGTGCCACCGCGAAAGGGGTCTACGAGCAGTACTTC
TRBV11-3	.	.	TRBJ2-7	CASSLGSNEQYF	TGTGCCAGCAGCTTAGGGTCTAACGAGCAGTACTTC
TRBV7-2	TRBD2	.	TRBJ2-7	CASSLVAGPYEQYF	TGTGCCAGCAGCTTAGTAGCGGGGCCCTACGAGCAGTACTTC
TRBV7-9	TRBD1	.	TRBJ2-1	CASSSTGVGFGEQFF	TGTGCCAGCAGTTCGACAGGGGTTGGTTTTGGTGAGCAGTTCTTC
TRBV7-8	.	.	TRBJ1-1	CASSLEGQKNTEAFF	TGTGCCAGCAGCTTAGAGGGGCAGAAGAACACTGAAGCTTTCTTT
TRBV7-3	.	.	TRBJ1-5	CASSGCDTSTLPQHF	TGTGCCAGCAGCGGCTGTGACACCTCAACATTGCCCCAGCATTTT
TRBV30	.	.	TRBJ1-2	CAWTGPGQPKSGYTF	TGTGCCTGGACGGGGCCGGGACAACCGAAATCTGGCTACACCTTC
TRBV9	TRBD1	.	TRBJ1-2	CASSPRTGAGGNTF	TGTGCCAGCAGCCCTCGGACAGGGGCCGGGGGGAACACCTTC
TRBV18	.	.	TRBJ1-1	CASSPNRGTEAFF	TGTGCCAGCTCGCCTAATCGGGGAACTGAAGCTTTCTTT
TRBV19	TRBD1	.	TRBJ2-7	CASSQGVGSYEQYF	TGTGCCAGTAGTCAGGGGGTTGGCTCCTACGAGCAGTACTTC
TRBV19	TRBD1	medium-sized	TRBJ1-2	CASSLRDRTNYGYTF	TGTGCCAGTAGTTTACGGGACAGGACTAACTATGGCTACACCTTC
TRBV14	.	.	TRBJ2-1	CASTKQTGTYNEQFF	TGTGCCAGCACTAAACAGACAGGAACCTACAATGAGCAGTTCTTC
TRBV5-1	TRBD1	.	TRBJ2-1	CASFKRQGATYNEQFF	TGCGCCAGCTTCAAGCGACAGGGAGCGACTTACAATGAGCAGTTCTTC